Following are 14 T cell receptor beta chains from one sample sequenced in a study of blood T cells in healthy people across ages. Together with a sample-barcoded 5' primer, a J-beta primer mix was included in a second PCR lasting about 6 to 12 cycles. TCRdb independently ran MiXCR on the 5' RACE reads; one entry per CDR3 protein. The sample carries a few hundred thousand distinct CDR3 sequences, about 28% recorded once. These data also featured in a second study, about T cells of mothers and their children.

Sequencing was done on a sample of blood. Every receptor here comes from a boy under 10 years old in good health.

V usage is TRBV12-3 or TRBV12-4 and J usage is TRBJ2-7, with 7 bases lining up with TRBD2. The V gene end was trimmed by 3 bases and the J gene end by 2 bases; junction bases not matched to a gene: 4. The CDR3 runs to 14 residues. The CDR3 region is CASSLASGTYEQYF. The CDR3 coding sequence is TGTGCCAGCAGTTTGGCTAGCGGCACCTACGAGCAGTACTTC.

Note on this clonotype: At one end, the junction sequence differs from germline, possibly due to a read error. The chain has TRBV9 and TRBJ2-3, with D perhaps matching TRBD1 (6 bases). Germline-derived CDR1 and CDR2 are SGDLS and YYNGEE. The CDR3 is made up of 15 amino acids. The CDR3: CASSASAGESDTRYF. The CDR3 DNA sequence: TGTGCCAGCAGCGCCTCGGCAGGGGAGTCAGATACGCGGTATTTT.

This clonotype was seen more than once but under ten times. V gene TRBV7-2 combines with J gene TRBJ2-5, with 9 bases fitting TRBD2. The DNA matches TRBJ2-7 better at its end, which makes the J call doubtful. This CDR3 is built from 17 residues. Germline V gives CDR1 SGHTA, CDR2 FQGNSA. The CDR3 DNA reads as TGTGCCAGCAGCTCCGACCCCGGGACTAGCTTTTTGTACGAGCAGTACTTC. Encoded protein: CASSSDPGTSFLYEQYF.

This chain joins TRBV12-3 or TRBV12-4 and TRBJ2-1; 10 bases match TRBD1. The CDR3 extends over 17 amino acids. J was trimmed by 3 bases and V by 6 bases; bases with no gene match: 11. The CDR3, as DNA: TGTGCCAGCAGGCCGGGCGGGGGACAGGGGTTCTACAATGAGCAGTTCTTC. Translating it yields CASRPGGGQGFYNEQFF.

The CDR3 region is CSVGQGDTGELFF. The CDR3 region has the DNA TGCAGCGTCGGACAGGGCGACACCGGGGAGCTGTTTTTT. J is TRBJ2-2 and V is TRBV29-1, with TRBD1 matching 8 bases. The length of the CDR3 is 13 residues. Germline CDR1 reads SQVTM; CDR2 reads ANQGSEA. J was trimmed by 3 bases and V by 6 bases; bases with no gene match: 3.

The genes are TRBV27 and TRBJ2-5; TRBD2 agrees at 9 bases. Near its end, the DNA agrees better with TRBJ2-1, so the J call may be wrong. This CDR3 has 15 amino acids. Per germline, CDR1 MNHEY and CDR2 SMNVEV (reference sequence). The CDR3 nucleotides read TGTGCCAGCAGTTTTGGTCTAGCGGGACCGAGTGAGCAGTTCTTC. Protein product: CASSFGLAGPSEQFF.

CDR3 loop: CASSLEFGRAYGYTF. The CDR3 DNA follows: TGTGCCAGCAGCTTAGAGTTTGGCAGGGCCTATGGCTACACCTTC. The chain is built from TRBV7-2 and TRBJ1-2, with D tentatively TRBD1 (5 bases). CDR3 length: 15 amino acids. V was cut by 1 base and J by 4 bases, with 13 bases left in between. Germline CDR1 SGHTA, CDR2 FQGNSA. The full variable domain, its missing parts supplied by reference TRBV7-2 and TRBJ1-2, is GAGVSQSPSNKVTEKGKDVELRCDPISGHTALYWYRQSLGQGLEFLIYFQGNSAPDKSGLPSDRFSAERTGGSVSTLTIQRTQQEDSAVYLCASSLEFGRAYGYTFGSGTRLTVV.

V is TRBV29-1 and J is TRBJ2-5; D might be TRBD2 (5 bases). CDR3 length: 10 residues. Germline V gene data show CDR1 as SQVTM and CDR2 as ANQGSEA. Trimming removed 7 bases at V and 5 bases at J, with 8 bases between. CDR3: CSGETETQYF. The DNA for the CDR3 is TGCAGCGGGGAGACTGAGACCCAGTACTTC.

The rearrangement links TRBV5-5 to TRBJ2-3, with 10 bases matching TRBD2. This CDR3 is 16 amino acids long. V lost 5 bases to trimming and J lost 6 bases; unmatched junction nucleotides: 12. Germline V lookup: CDR1 SGHKS, CDR2 YYEKEE (reference sequence). In DNA, the CDR3 is TGTGCCAGCAGTCTGAGTCGGCTAGCGGGGGCTGATACGCAGTATTTT. Translating it yields CASSLSRLAGADTQYF.

About this clonotype: At one of its ends the junction is not consistent with the germline gene, which may arise from a read error. The CDR3 nucleotides are TGCACCAGCAGTGAGTGGCTAGCGGGAGTGGAGTACATTCAGTACTTC. This sequence encodes CTSSEWLAGVEYIQYF. The rearrangement joins TRBV10-2 to TRBJ2-4, with TRBD2 matching 10 bases. Germline CDR1 is WSHSY and CDR2 is SAAADI. CDR3 size: 16 residues.

The chain has TRBV7-9 and TRBJ2-1, with D unresolved. Trimming removed 2 bases from V and 7 bases from J, with 12 bases in between. The CDR3 contains 14 residues. From germline, CDR1 is SEHNR and CDR2 FQNEAQ (reference sequence). Here the CDR3 reads CASSLTTTPNEQFF. DNA of the CDR3: TGTGCCAGCAGCTTAACGACGACCCCGAATGAGCAGTTCTTC.

This chain uses TRBV4-3 with TRBJ1-1; D is uncertain. The CDR3 spans 19 residues. CDR1 LGHNA and CDR2 YSLEER come from the germline V gene. V was trimmed by 0 bases and J by 0 bases, leaving 20 bases between them. The CDR3 is CASSQDLNEVLRMNTEAFF. The CDR3 DNA is TGCGCCAGCAGCCAAGATCTTAACGAGGTACTTCGCATGAACACTGAAGCTTTCTTT.

The chain employs TRBV20-1 and TRBJ2-7; D possibly corresponds to TRBD2 (5 bases). The germline V gene encodes CDR1 DFQATT and CDR2 SNEGSKA (reference sequence). The CDR3 has 11 amino acids. V gave up 5 bases and J gave up 6 bases, with 11 bases separating them. As DNA, the CDR3 is TGCAGTGCTTCTCGGGATCCCGAGCAGTACTTC. Amino acids: CSASRDPEQYF.

This clonotype has only a few counts. CDR3 sequence (DNA): TGTGCCAGCAGCGGACTAGCGGATGAGCAGTACTTC. It yields the protein CASSGLADEQYF. The chain uses TRBV9 and TRBJ2-7; 9 bases are a match to TRBD2. Looked up from germline, CDR1 is SGDLS and CDR2 is YYNGEE. Unmatched junction bases numbered 2, after V lost 3 bases and J lost 7 bases. This CDR3 has 12 amino acids.